This TCR beta chain was identified in a study of CD8+ T cells in alopecia areata. Overall study: Scalp area affected, as a percentage, set the severity score of treated patients. General study results and limits: Both scalp clonality and the expanded CD8+ clones among the top 100 showed a significant decrease with tofacitinib.

Sequencing templates came from extracted RNA that was reverse transcribed into cDNA. Profiling relied on immunoSEQ multiplex PCR, and the TCRdb table lists in-frame clones only, not all of them. The table lists 180,000 or so clones, about 53% of them singletons. The treatment denotes: oral pan-JAK inhibitor, 5-10 mg twice daily. The researchers isolated CD4+ and CD8+ T cells from PBMCs by sorting. Concerning this clone itself: Its target is unknown. Sequence at one end of the junction differs from germline and may be a read error.

The sequences come from CD8+ T cells sorted from blood, collected at week 24, from a patient treated with tofacitinib. This sequence originates from a human donor with alopecia areata.

CDR3 nucleotides: TGTGCCAGCAGATTCCCCGAAACGGATTCACCCCCCCACTTT. Residues: CASRFPETDSPPHF. J is TRBJ1-6 and V is TRBV5-4; D unresolved. From germline, CDR1 is SGHNT and CDR2 YYREEE (reference sequence). The length of the CDR3 is 14 residues.